Given below is one TCR beta chain in context. The data were obtained in a study of human T cells and chemical hapten exposure. Across the whole study: For the roughly 23-week duration of the study, patients were given weekly doses of diphenylcyclopropenone on the scalp.

Time point defined: patch test 2, 6 weeks after DPC sensitization. Treatment meaning: therapeutic diphenylcyclopropenone sensitization with weekly scalp DPC. The CDR3 is made up of 16 amino acids. CDR1 is SNHLY, CDR2 FYNNEI, per germline. J was trimmed by 0 bases and V by 6 bases; bases with no gene match: 4. One entry per CDR3 protein results from TCRdb running MiXCR on the RACE reads. The data show about 140,000 distinct CDR3 sequences, 10% to 15% seen once. The sequence was obtained from a woman in her forties or fifties with alopecia areata. Some clones in this sample may be carry-over from other donors' samples. The chain recombines TRBV2 with TRBJ2-1; 11 bases are shared with TRBD2. This sample comprised whole blood, obtained in connection with sensitization to the hapten diphenylcyclopropenone (DPC). CDR3 nucleotide sequence: TGTGCCAGCAGCCCGGGACTAGCGGACTCCTACAATGAGCAGTTCTTC. Amino acid sequence: CASSPGLADSYNEQFF.